This T cell receptor (beta chain) is drawn from a study of blood T cell repertoires in COVID-19. Background on the study: The origin of the acute and convalescent COVID-19 samples was the United States, Italy and Spain. Sources were T cells, B-cell-depleted T cells, or PBMCs; the material itself was cDNA or gDNA.

The CDR3 runs 13 residues. Between the trimmed V and J ends, which lost 4 bases and 2 bases, there was a span of 8 bases. Germline CDR1 and CDR2: SNHLY and FYNNEI. Authors' analysis steps: Estimates of nucleated cell counts were drawn from the amplification of reference gene primers. Generated by immunoSEQ multiplex PCR, the TCRdb table keeps only in-frame clones and is missing some. That table is the source of V, J and clone size, and D and trimming were worked out from the DNA. The sample yields about 68,000 clones, 70% to 90% seen once. The clonotype comes from a woman aged 55-75 years with acute or convalescent COVID-19. The V gene is TRBV2, the J gene TRBJ1-1, with D unclear. Sequencing input: peripheral blood. The CDR3 DNA sequence: TGTGCCAGCAGTGTGAGCGTAAACACTGAAGCTTTCTTT. Translated: CASSVSVNTEAFF. Variable domain in full (rest from reference TRBV2 and TRBJ1-1): EPEVTQTPSHQVTQMGQEVILRCVPISNHLYFYWYRQILGQKVEFLVSFYNNEISEKSEIFDDQFSVERPDGSNFTLKIRSTKLEDSAMYFCASSVSVNTEAFFGQGTRLTVV.